Following are 8 T cell receptor beta chains from one sample sequenced in a study of T cells in Graves' hyperthyroidism and ophthalmopathy. TCR beta CDR3 regions were amplified from RNA transcripts. HTBI primers drove first-round RT-PCR of the TCR CDR3. TCRdb processed the multiplex PCR reads anew with MiXCR; each CDR3 protein has one entry. This sample has around 660,000 distinct CDR3 sequences, with roughly 46% found just once. Sequenced input: peripheral blood or thyroid tissue (not recorded which). The source is an adult man with Graves' disease, either hyperthyroidism or ophthalmopathy (not recorded which).

In its sample, this clonotype was seen many times. This rearrangement joins TRBV7-9 to TRBJ1-5, with D perhaps matching TRBD1 (5 bases). Trimming took 5 bases from V and 5 from J, leaving 16 bases between them. The CDR3 contains 15 residues. The germline V gene encodes CDR1 SEHNR and CDR2 FQNEAQ (reference sequence). The CDR3 region has the DNA TGTGCCAGCAGCCCCTTTGGGGGTTGGGATCAGCCCCAGCATTTT. Protein product: CASSPFGGWDQPQHF.

The chain has TRBV2 and TRBJ1-5; 7 bases map to TRBD1. V lost 2 bases and J lost 11; bases outside the gene matches: 15. The CDR3 spans 16 residues. Germline CDR1 and CDR2: SNHLY and FYNNEI. The CDR3 protein is CASSEYTGTVRETQHF. The CDR3, as DNA: TGTGCCAGCAGTGAATATACAGGGACAGTACGCGAGACCCAGCATTTT.

This clonotype was detected many times. The chain recombines TRBV6-5 with TRBJ1-1; the D is unclear. V lost 0 bases to trimming and J lost 0 bases, with 5 bases between them. This CDR3 is built from 14 residues. CDR1 and CDR2 from the germline V gene are MNHEY and SVGAGI. For the CDR3, the DNA is TGTGCCAGCAGTTACTCGAGGGTGAACACTGAAGCTTTCTTT. Encoded protein: CASSYSRVNTEAFF.

This clonotype appeared a few times. CDR3 DNA: TGTGCCAGCAGTGACCCGGGGAGGCAGGGGGTTACTAATGAAAAACTGTTTTTT. This encodes CASSDPGRQGVTNEKLFF. This chain connects TRBV2 to TRBJ1-4, with 7 bases lining up with TRBD1. V shed 3 bases, J shed 2 bases, and the junction held 12 bases outside the gene matches. Germline CDR1 is SNHLY and CDR2 is FYNNEI. The CDR3 extends over 18 amino acids.

This clonotype was detected many times. V usage is TRBV10-2 and J usage is TRBJ1-2, with 11 bases identical to TRBD1. This CDR3 is 13 amino acids long. Germline V CDR1 and CDR2: WSHSY, SAAADI. V dropped 7 bases and J dropped 10; count of bases not matched to a gene: 8. CDR3: CASKRDRGSDYTF. DNA of the CDR3: TGCGCCAGCAAGCGGGACAGGGGGAGTGACTACACCTTC.

This clonotype was detected many times. The chain employs TRBV9 and TRBJ1-2, with a possible D match to TRBD1 (6 bases). Trimming removed 3 bases from V and 1 base from J, with 10 bases in between. The CDR3 contains 14 residues. Germline-derived CDR1 and CDR2 are SGDLS and YYNGEE. The CDR3 DNA reads as TGTGCCAGCAGCGCAGGGGCGGATAACTATGGCTACACCTTC. Amino acids: CASSAGADNYGYTF.

The chain carries TRBV7-9 and TRBJ1-4; D might be TRBD1 (5 bases). The germline gives CDR1 SEHNR, CDR2 FQNEAQ (reference sequence). Trimming pared 5 bases from V and 7 bases from J, leaving 17 bases between. The CDR3 runs to 15 residues. The CDR3 loop reads CASSQAAGIVEKLFF. CDR3 DNA sequence: TGTGCCAGCAGCCAGGCGGCAGGGATAGTTGAAAAACTGTTTTTT.

This clonotype was found many times. The chain combines TRBV9 with TRBJ2-7; the D is unclear. This CDR3 comprises 14 residues. The V and J ends lost 0 bases and 6 bases respectively, with 13 bases between them. Looked up from germline, CDR1 is SGDLS and CDR2 is YYNGEE. The CDR3 region has the DNA TGTGCCAGCAGCGTAGCTGGCAGTTGGGTCGAGCAGTACTTC. Protein product: CASSVAGSWVEQYF.